This T cell receptor (beta chain) was found in a study of metastatic and nonmetastatic thyroid tumors. Study details: Comparison of repertoires was carried out across blood and tumor or nodule tissue from malignant and benign thyroid patients.

With respect to this clone: The antigen is undetermined.

Patients had received no treatment of any kind before thyroid surgery. The authors' processing: CDR3 was compared across clinicopathological groups, and the resulting differences were used to build a distant-metastasis classifier for papillary thyroid cancer. TCRdb called clones again from the PCR reads with MiXCR. The authors' filters were not applied to this entry. The sample yields just over 30,000 clones, under 25% seen once. Germline V gene lookup returns CDR1 ENHRY and CDR2 SYGVKD. The CDR3 runs 13 residues. The V end lost 7 bases, the J end lost 4 bases, and 12 bases lay between the germline ends. The study, taken as a whole, reports: TCR beta diversity was reportedly significantly higher in malignant thyroid tumors than benign nodules, in blood and tumor.

This receptor was obtained from a female donor with papillary thyroid cancer or a benign thyroid nodule (not recorded which). Some clones in this sample may be carry-over from other donors' samples. Sequenced material: blood. The chain couples TRBV10-3 to TRBJ2-3; D possibly uses TRBD1 or TRBD2 (6 bases each). The DNA of the CDR3 is TGTGCCATCAAGGGGGGAGATTCAGATACGCAGTATTTT. Encoded protein: CAIKGGDSDTQYF.